These 31 T cell receptor beta chains were all obtained from the same sample, sequenced in a study of T cell repertoires in cytomegalovirus infection. Their antigens remain unidentified. Using its own MiXCR run on the reads, TCRdb lists one record per CDR3 protein. The sample has 360,000 or so distinct CDR3 sequences; approximately 30% are singletons. The input for sequencing was cultured PBMCs, taken from culture after CMV antigen stimulation. The receptors were gathered from a human donor in good health (CMV status not recorded). Some clones in this sample may be carry-over from other donors' samples.

At least ten counts were recorded for this clonotype. For the CDR3, the DNA is TGTGCCAGCAGTAGGGTCACTCAGCCCCAGCATTTT. It translates to CASSRVTQPQHF. The chain joins TRBV2 to TRBJ1-5; D gene unclear. This CDR3 is built from 12 residues. The V gene lost 5 bases and the J gene lost 6 bases, with 8 bases spanning the gap. The V gene's germline CDR1 is SNHLY and CDR2 FYNNEI.

This clonotype came up a few times. The chain carries TRBV7-2 and TRBJ1-1; perhaps TRBD1 as D (5 bases). V was pared by 3 bases and J by 1 base, with 12 bases between. The CDR3 contains 15 residues. Germline CDR1 reads SGHTA; CDR2 reads FQGNSA. CDR3: CASSLLGRANTEAFF. The CDR3 region has the DNA TGTGCCAGCAGCTTGTTGGGCAGGGCGAACACTGAAGCTTTCTTT. Complete variable domain (other parts from reference TRBV7-2 and TRBJ1-1): GAGVSQSPSNKVTEKGKDVELRCDPISGHTALYWYRQSLGQGLEFLIYFQGNSAPDKSGLPSDRFSAERTGGSVSTLTIQRTQQEDSAVYLCASSLLGRANTEAFFGQGTRLTVV.

This chain joins TRBV15 and TRBJ1-5, with unresolved D. Trimming removed 0 bases at V and 1 base at J, with 7 bases between. The CDR3 is 15 amino acids. CDR1 and CDR2 from the germline V gene are LNHNV and YYDKDF (reference sequence). The CDR3 sequence: CATSRDRNSNQPQHF. The CDR3 DNA is TGTGCCACCAGCAGAGATCGAAACAGCAATCAGCCCCAGCATTTT.

The V and J genes are TRBV20-1 and TRBJ1-5; D gene uncertain. The CDR3 contains 14 residues. Trimming removed 3 bases from V and 0 bases from J, with 9 bases in between. Germline CDR1 and CDR2: DFQATT and SNEGSKA (reference sequence). For the CDR3, the DNA is TGCAGTGCTAGTCGGGGTCCTAGCAATCAGCCCCAGCATTTT. Translation gives CSASRGPSNQPQHF.

In this sample, this clonotype turned up many times. V usage is TRBV7-2 and J usage is TRBJ2-1; D is perhaps TRBD2 (6 bases). Per germline, CDR1 SGHTA and CDR2 FQGNSA. V was trimmed by 0 bases and J by 9 bases, leaving 18 bases between them. This CDR3 comprises 16 residues. The CDR3 DNA is TGTGCCAGCAGCTTAGCGTCGGGAGTAGCAGGCAGTGAGCAGTTCTTC. This gives the protein CASSLASGVAGSEQFF.

The sample holds a few counts of this clonotype. The chain recombines TRBV5-4 with TRBJ2-3; TRBD2 is a possible D gene (6 bases). Germline CDR1 and CDR2: SGHNT and YYREEE (reference sequence). Trimming stripped 4 bases from V and 2 bases from J, with 17 bases between. This CDR3 is 16 amino acids long. CDR3 sequence (DNA): TGTGCCAGCAGCCTTCCCTCGGAGCGGGCCACAGATACGCAGTATTTT. Translated: CASSLPSERATDTQYF.

The chain joins TRBV5-1 to TRBJ2-3; 11 nucleotides match TRBD2. This CDR3 has 15 residues. The V gene's germline CDR1 is SGHRS and CDR2 YFSETQ. Trimming at V came to 4 bases and at J to 5 bases, leaving 6 bases not matched to a gene. The CDR3 DNA sequence: TGCGCCAGCAGCGTGTCTAGCGGGAGGCGAGATACGCAGTATTTT. Translated, it gives CASSVSSGRRDTQYF.

The V gene is TRBV28, the J gene TRBJ2-5, with a possible D match to TRBD1 (6 bases). This CDR3 spans 13 amino acids. Looked up from germline, CDR1 is MDHEN and CDR2 is SYDVKM. Trimming took 4 bases from V and 3 from J, leaving 9 bases between them. For the CDR3, the DNA is TGTGCCAGCAGTTGGACAGAGAAAGAGACCCAGTACTTC. Residues: CASSWTEKETQYF. Complete variable domain (other parts from reference TRBV28 and TRBJ2-5): DVKVTQSSRYLVKRTGEKVFLECVQDMDHENMFWYRQDPGLGLRLIYFSYDVKMKEKGDIPEGYSVSREKKERFSLILESASTNQTSMYLCASSWTEKETQYFGPGTRLLVL.

This clonotype was counted many times. This chain uses TRBV7-2 with TRBJ1-2; tentative D call: TRBD1 (6 bases). Trimming removed 5 bases at V and 6 bases at J, with 13 bases between. CDR1 and CDR2 from the germline V gene are SGHTA and FQGNSA. The CDR3 runs 13 residues. CDR3 bases: TGTGCCAGCAGCCGACAGGTTTCGGATGGCTACACCTTC. The encoded protein is CASSRQVSDGYTF.

The chain recombines TRBV20-1 with TRBJ1-1; perhaps TRBD1 as D (5 bases). V lost 2 bases, J lost 1 base, and 11 bases lay in between. This CDR3 region has 14 residues. Germline lookup yields CDR1 DFQATT and CDR2 SNEGSKA (reference sequence). Here the CDR3 DNA reads TGCAGTGCTAGAAAAGGGGCCACGAACACTGAAGCTTTCTTT. Its translation is CSARKGATNTEAFF.

This clonotype has more than one count but fewer than ten. V and J are TRBV6-1 and TRBJ2-1; 13 bases are shared with TRBD2. J lost 9 bases, V lost 5 bases, and 7 bases had no gene match. This CDR3 is 15 amino acids long. The germline V gene has CDR1 MNHNS and CDR2 SASEGT. The CDR3 region has the DNA TGTGCCAGCAGTCCAAGACTAGCGGGAGGAGGTGAGCAGTTCTTC. Translated, it gives CASSPRLAGGGEQFF.

In its sample, this clonotype was seen a few times. The chain uses TRBV13 and TRBJ2-7; D is possibly TRBD2 (6 bases). The CDR3 covers 14 residues. Germline V CDR1 and CDR2: PRHDT, FYEKMQ (reference sequence). V lost 5 bases and J 5 bases, leaving 16 bases between the germline ends. The CDR3 loop is CASSPASVAHEQYF. The CDR3 nucleotides are TGTGCCAGCAGCCCCGCTAGCGTGGCCCACGAGCAGTACTTC.

The chain carries TRBV4-1 and TRBJ2-1, with D perhaps matching TRBD2 (6 bases). The CDR3 is made up of 15 amino acids. V was cut by 0 bases and J by 6 bases, with 12 bases left in between. Germline CDR1 reads MGHRA; CDR2 reads YSYEKL. For the CDR3, the DNA is TGCGCCAGCAGCCAAGACGGAACTAGCTTCAATGAGCAGTTCTTC. Its protein product is CASSQDGTSFNEQFF.

The CDR3: CASSPTRDRVYEQYF. The CDR3 nucleotides are TGTGCCAGCAGTCCTACCCGGGACAGGGTCTACGAGCAGTACTTC. The chain carries TRBV5-5 and TRBJ2-7; TRBD1 matches at 9 bases. This CDR3 region has 15 residues. After removal of 5 bases from V and 3 bases from J, the junction contained 9 bases not matched to a gene. CDR1 SGHKS and CDR2 YYEKEE come from the germline V gene (reference sequence).

Remarks on this clonotype: The junction shows a germline mismatch at one end, possibly a read error. The genes are TRBV6-2 or TRBV6-3 and TRBJ2-1, with 7 bases that match TRBD2. The CDR3 length is 15 residues. The germline CDR1 and CDR2 sequences are MNHEY and SVGEGT. The CDR3 DNA follows: TGTGCCAGCAGTTCGAGGGAGGGCCCCTACGATGAGCAGTTCTTC. It specifies CASSSREGPYDEQFF.

The DNA for the CDR3 is TGTGCCAGCAGCCCAACGTGGGCGGGGGACCGCTCGGGGCAGTTCTTC. Protein: CASSPTWAGDRSGQFF. The chain combines TRBV7-9 with TRBJ2-1; 7 bases line up with TRBD2. The junction had 19 bases not matched to a gene; V was cut back by 5 bases and J by 12 bases. Germline V gene lookup returns CDR1 SEHNR and CDR2 FQNEAQ (reference sequence). The CDR3 has 16 residues.

About this clonotype: Mismatch with germline at one junction end may stem from a read error. The chain joins TRBV7-3 to TRBJ2-3; D possibly corresponds to TRBD2 (5 bases). This CDR3 has 16 amino acids. The germline V gene encodes CDR1 SGHTA and CDR2 FQGTGA. The CDR3 reads CASSITSEGGTDTQYF. The CDR3 DNA follows: TGTGCCAGCAGCATAACTTCCGAGGGAGGCACAGATACGCAGTATTTT.

The J gene is TRBJ2-2, the V gene TRBV7-9; 7 bases agree with TRBD2. Germline V gene data show CDR1 as SEHNR and CDR2 as FQNEAQ (reference sequence). V trimming: 6 bases; J trimming: 3 bases; junction bases outside the gene matches: 10. CDR3 length equals 16 residues. CDR3 DNA sequence: TGTGCCAGCAGGTCACGCGGGGGTACCCACACCGGGGAGCTGTTTTTT. This translates into CASRSRGGTHTGELFF. Supplemented by reference TRBV7-9 and TRBJ2-2, the full variable domain reads DTGVSQNPRHKITKRGQNVTFRCDPISEHNRLYWYRQTLGQGPEFLTYFQNEAQLEKSRLLSDRFSAERPKGSFSTLEIQRTEQGDSAMYLCASRSRGGTHTGELFFGEGSRLTVL.

The genes are TRBV29-1 and TRBJ1-4; 8 bases match TRBD1. Germline V gives CDR1 SQVTM, CDR2 ANQGSEA. The CDR3 contains 13 residues. J gave up 4 bases and V 6 bases, and 4 bases lay outside the gene matches. As DNA, the CDR3 is TGCAGCGTGAACAGGGGGTTTAATGAAAAACTGTTTTTT. This encodes CSVNRGFNEKLFF.

This clonotype was observed a handful of times. This chain links TRBV19 with TRBJ1-1; D possibly corresponds to TRBD1 (5 bases). The length of the CDR3 is 14 residues. Germline loops: CDR1 LNHDA, CDR2 SQIVND (reference sequence). With 3 bases removed from V and 2 bases from J, the gap between germline ends came to 10 bases. In DNA, the CDR3 is TGTGCCAGTAGTATGGAAGGGGATAACACTGAAGCTTTCTTT. This gives the protein CASSMEGDNTEAFF.

This clonotype was detected only a few times. V is TRBV28 and J is TRBJ2-1, with 14 bases identical to TRBD2. Germline trimming cut 6 bases from V and 8 bases from J; bases unmatched to any gene: 6. The CDR3 covers 15 residues. The V gene's germline CDR1 is MDHEN and CDR2 SYDVKM. The CDR3 protein is CASRGGLAGADEQFF. The CDR3 DNA reads as TGTGCCAGCAGAGGGGGACTAGCGGGAGCAGATGAGCAGTTCTTC.

The V call is TRBV20-1, the J call TRBJ1-3, with D possibly TRBD1 on 5 matching bases. From germline, CDR1 is DFQATT and CDR2 SNEGSKA (reference sequence). Trimming left V 5 bases short and J 6 bases short, with 14 bases between. The CDR3 loop spans 13 amino acids. This CDR3 reads CSAPQGRENTIYF. The CDR3 DNA sequence: TGCAGTGCTCCCCAGGGTAGGGAAAACACCATATATTTT.

The J gene is TRBJ1-6, the V gene TRBV27; D is unclear. Trimming took off 7 bases at V and 5 bases at J, with 12 bases between the two ends. This CDR3 spans 14 amino acids. Looked up from germline, CDR1 is MNHEY and CDR2 is SMNVEV (reference sequence). CDR3 protein: CASTSSGDNSPLHF. CDR3 nucleotides: TGTGCCAGCACCTCGTCTGGGGATAATTCACCCCTCCACTTT.

This sequence joins TRBV5-4 and TRBJ2-1, with a weak D call TRBD1 (5 bases). In germline, CDR1 is SGHNT, CDR2 YYREEE (reference sequence). CDR3 length: 11 residues. Trimming left V 4 bases short and J 10 bases short, with 9 bases between. CDR3 residues: CASSQDTEQFF. In nucleotides, the CDR3 is TGTGCCAGCAGCCAGGACACAGAGCAGTTCTTC. Looking up the rest from reference TRBV5-4 and TRBJ2-1 gives the full variable domain: ETGVTQSPTHLIKTRGQQVTLRCSSQSGHNTVSWYQQALGQGPQFIFQYYREEENGRGNFPPRFSGLQFPNYSSELNVNALELDDSALYLCASSQDTEQFFGPGTRLTVL.

V gene TRBV24-1 combines with J gene TRBJ1-1, with TRBD1 as a possible D gene (5 bases). Per germline, CDR1 KGHDR and CDR2 SFDVKD. V dropped 7 bases and J dropped 2 bases, with 13 bases sitting between them. This CDR3 is 14 amino acids long. DNA for the CDR3: TGTGCCACCAGCTCCGCCGGGGCCAACACTGAAGCTTTCTTT. As protein: CATSSAGANTEAFF.

The chain is built from TRBV2 and TRBJ1-2, with 8 bases identical to TRBD1. The CDR3 covers 12 residues. J gave up 0 bases and V 11 bases, and 2 bases lay outside the gene matches. CDR1 and CDR2 from the germline V gene are SNHLY and FYNNEI. This chain's CDR3 is CAGQGSNYGYTF. The CDR3 coding sequence is TGTGCCGGACAGGGATCTAACTATGGCTACACCTTC. Drawing the rest from reference TRBV2 and TRBJ1-2, the complete variable domain is EPEVTQTPSHQVTQMGQEVILRCVPISNHLYFYWYRQILGQKVEFLVSFYNNEISEKSEIFDDQFSVERPDGSNFTLKIRSTKLEDSAMYFCAGQGSNYGYTFGSGTRLTVV.

The chain recombines TRBV28 with TRBJ2-5, with D perhaps matching TRBD1 (8 bases). This CDR3 has 14 amino acids. The V and J ends lost 5 bases and 4 bases respectively, with 14 bases between them. Germline V CDR1 and CDR2: MDHEN, SYDVKM. DNA for the CDR3: TGTGCCAGCAGTGCTACAGGGGGGGTAGAGACCCAGTACTTC. It specifies CASSATGGVETQYF.

This clonotype occurred a few times. The chain has TRBV29-1 and TRBJ2-3; D ambiguous. V lost 3 bases, J lost 2 bases, and 9 bases lay in between. The CDR3 extends over 13 amino acids. In germline, CDR1 is SQVTM, CDR2 ANQGSEA. For the CDR3, the DNA is TGCAGCGTTGATAGGGCCTACACAGATACGCAGTATTTT. Its protein is CSVDRAYTDTQYF.

V is TRBV10-3 and J is TRBJ1-5; 7 nucleotides line up with TRBD1. The V segment lost 8 bases and the J segment 1 base; nucleotides outside the gene matches: 5. CDR3 length equals 14 residues. The germline CDR1 and CDR2 sequences are ENHRY and SYGVKD. The CDR3 sequence is CAIGAGGSNQPQHF. Here the CDR3 DNA reads TGTGCCATCGGGGCAGGGGGAAGCAATCAGCCCCAGCATTTT.

This clonotype was recorded a few times. The chain is built from TRBV6-5 and TRBJ2-1; no definite D call. The V gene lost 0 bases and the J gene lost 15 bases, with 12 bases spanning the gap. From germline, CDR1 is MNHEY and CDR2 SVGAGI. The CDR3 consists of 12 residues. The CDR3 sequence is CASSYSERPPFF. The CDR3 DNA reads TGTGCCAGCAGTTACTCGGAGAGGCCCCCGTTCTTC.

In this sample, this clonotype turned up once. CDR3 amino acids: CASRVRRSTDTQYF. The CDR3 DNA sequence: TGTGCCAGTAGAGTCCGCAGAAGCACAGATACGCAGTATTTT. The chain has TRBV19 and TRBJ2-3; D gene uncertain. The V end was cut by 6 bases, the J end by 0 bases, with 10 bases between. CDR1 is LNHDA, CDR2 SQIVND, per germline (reference sequence). The CDR3 is 14 amino acids.